This TCR beta chain was obtained from a study of blood T cell repertoires in COVID-19. Overall study context: The study drew acute and convalescent COVID-19 samples from the United States, Italy and Spain. PBMCs, B-cell-depleted T cells, or T cells provided the cDNA or gDNA that made up the material.

V was clipped by 4 bases and J by 0 bases, with 10 bases between them. There are 15 residues in the CDR3. CDR1 is SGHRS, CDR2 YFSETQ, per germline. Per the study methods: Reference gene primer amplification yielded estimated nucleated cell counts. Generated by immunoSEQ multiplex PCR, the TCRdb table keeps only in-frame clones and is missing some. The V and J calls and the clone size are those of that table, but D and trimming were determined from the DNA. The sample contains about 61,000 clones, roughly 80% of which appear only once. Sequencing was done on a sample of peripheral blood. V gene TRBV5-1 combines with J gene TRBJ2-2; maybe TRBD2 (6 bases). This receptor was taken from a man older than 75 with active or convalescent COVID-19. The CDR3 is CASSLDYPNTGELFF. The CDR3 nucleotides are TGCGCCAGCAGCCTGGACTATCCGAACACCGGGGAGCTGTTTTTT.